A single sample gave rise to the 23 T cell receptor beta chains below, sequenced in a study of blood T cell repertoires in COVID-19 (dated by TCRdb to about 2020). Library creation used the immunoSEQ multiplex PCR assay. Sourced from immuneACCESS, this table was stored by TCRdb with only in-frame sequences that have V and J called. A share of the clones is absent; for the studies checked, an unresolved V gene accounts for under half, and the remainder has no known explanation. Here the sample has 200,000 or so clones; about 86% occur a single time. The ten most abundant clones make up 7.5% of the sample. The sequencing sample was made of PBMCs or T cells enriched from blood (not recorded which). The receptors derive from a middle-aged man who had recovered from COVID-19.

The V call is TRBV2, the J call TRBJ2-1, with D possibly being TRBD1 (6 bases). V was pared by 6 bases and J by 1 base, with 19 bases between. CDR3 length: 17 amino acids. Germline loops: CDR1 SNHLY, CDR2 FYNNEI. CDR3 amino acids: CASRDLQGIGSYNEQFF. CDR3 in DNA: TGTGCCAGCAGGGATCTCCAGGGGATCGGGTCCTACAATGAGCAGTTCTTC. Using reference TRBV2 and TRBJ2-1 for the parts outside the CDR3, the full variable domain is EPEVTQTPSHQVTQMGQEVILRCVPISNHLYFYWYRQILGQKVEFLVSFYNNEISEKSEIFDDQFSVERPDGSNFTLKIRSTKLEDSAMYFCASRDLQGIGSYNEQFFGPGTRLTVL.

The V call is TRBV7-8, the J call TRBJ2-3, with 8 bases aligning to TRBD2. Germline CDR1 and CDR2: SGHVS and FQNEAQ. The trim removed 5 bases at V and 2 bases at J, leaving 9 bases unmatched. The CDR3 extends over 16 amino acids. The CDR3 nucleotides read TGTGCCAGCAGCGTACACCAGCGGGGGAACACAGATACGCAGTATTTT. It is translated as CASSVHQRGNTDTQYF.

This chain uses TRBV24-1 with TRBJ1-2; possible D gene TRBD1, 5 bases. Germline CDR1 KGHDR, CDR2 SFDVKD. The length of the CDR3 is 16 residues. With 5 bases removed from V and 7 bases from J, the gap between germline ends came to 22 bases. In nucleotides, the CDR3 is TGTGCCACCAGTGGGGGCAGGACCCAGCCAAACGTTGGCTACACCTTC. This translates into CATSGGRTQPNVGYTF.

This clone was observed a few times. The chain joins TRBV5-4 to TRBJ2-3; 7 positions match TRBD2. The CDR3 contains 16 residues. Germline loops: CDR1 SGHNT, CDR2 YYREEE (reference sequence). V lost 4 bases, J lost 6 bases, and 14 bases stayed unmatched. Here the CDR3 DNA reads TGTGCCAGCAGCAAAGCGGGGAGCACCCTCTTGGATACGCAGTATTTT. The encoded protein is CASSKAGSTLLDTQYF.

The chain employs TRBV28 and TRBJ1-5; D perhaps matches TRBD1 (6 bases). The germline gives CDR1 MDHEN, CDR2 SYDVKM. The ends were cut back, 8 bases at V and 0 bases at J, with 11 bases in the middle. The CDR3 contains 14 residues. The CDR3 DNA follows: TGTGCCAGCCGACAGGTGAATAGCAATCAGCCCCAGCATTTT. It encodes CASRQVNSNQPQHF.

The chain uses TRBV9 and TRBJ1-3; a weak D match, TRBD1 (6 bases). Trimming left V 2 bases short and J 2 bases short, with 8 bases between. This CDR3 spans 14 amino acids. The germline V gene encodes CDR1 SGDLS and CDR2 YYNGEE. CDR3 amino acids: CASSVAGAGNTIYF. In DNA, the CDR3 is TGTGCCAGCAGCGTTGCAGGGGCTGGAAACACCATATATTTT. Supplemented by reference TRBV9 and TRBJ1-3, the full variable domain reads DSGVTQTPKHLITATGQRVTLRCSPRSGDLSVYWYQQSLDQGLQFLIQYYNGEERAKGNILERFSAQQFPDLHSELNLSSLELGDSALYFCASSVAGAGNTIYFGEGSWLTVV.

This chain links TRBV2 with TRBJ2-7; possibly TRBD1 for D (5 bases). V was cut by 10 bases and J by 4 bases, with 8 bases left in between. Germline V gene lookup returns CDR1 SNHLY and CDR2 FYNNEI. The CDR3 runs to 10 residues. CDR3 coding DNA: TGTGCCACACAGGATTACGAGCAGTACTTC. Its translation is CATQDYEQYF. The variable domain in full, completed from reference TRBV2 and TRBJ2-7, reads EPEVTQTPSHQVTQMGQEVILRCVPISNHLYFYWYRQILGQKVEFLVSFYNNEISEKSEIFDDQFSVERPDGSNFTLKIRSTKLEDSAMYFCATQDYEQYFGPGTRLTVT.

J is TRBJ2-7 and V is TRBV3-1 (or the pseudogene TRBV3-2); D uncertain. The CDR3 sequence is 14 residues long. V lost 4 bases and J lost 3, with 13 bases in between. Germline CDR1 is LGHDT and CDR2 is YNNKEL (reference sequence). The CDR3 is CASSPRVKVYEQYF. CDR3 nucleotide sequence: TGTGCCAGCAGCCCCCGGGTAAAGGTCTACGAGCAGTACTTC.

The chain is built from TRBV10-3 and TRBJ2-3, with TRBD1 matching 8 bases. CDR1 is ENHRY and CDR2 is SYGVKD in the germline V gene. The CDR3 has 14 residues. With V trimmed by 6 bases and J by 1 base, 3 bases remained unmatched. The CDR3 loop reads CAISGTGGTDTQYF. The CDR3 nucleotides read TGTGCCATCAGCGGGACAGGCGGCACAGATACGCAGTATTTT.

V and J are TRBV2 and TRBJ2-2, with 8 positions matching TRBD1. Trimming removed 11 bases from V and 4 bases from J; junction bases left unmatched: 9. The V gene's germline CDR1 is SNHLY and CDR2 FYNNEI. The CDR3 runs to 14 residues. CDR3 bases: TGTGCCGTAGCCGCCGACAGGGGCACCGGGGAGCTGTTTTTT. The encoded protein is CAVAADRGTGELFF.

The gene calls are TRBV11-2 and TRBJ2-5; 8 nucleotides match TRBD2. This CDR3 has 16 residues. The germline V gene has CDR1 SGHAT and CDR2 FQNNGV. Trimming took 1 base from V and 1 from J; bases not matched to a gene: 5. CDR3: CASSLVGGGRQETQYF. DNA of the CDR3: TGTGCCAGCAGCTTAGTTGGCGGGGGGCGCCAAGAGACCCAGTACTTC. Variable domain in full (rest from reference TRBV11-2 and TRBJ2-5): EAGVAQSPRYKIIEKRQSVAFWCNPISGHATLYWYQQILGQGPKLLIQFQNNGVVDDSQLPKDRFSAERLKGVDSTLKIQPAKLEDSAVYLCASSLVGGGRQETQYFGPGTRLLVL.

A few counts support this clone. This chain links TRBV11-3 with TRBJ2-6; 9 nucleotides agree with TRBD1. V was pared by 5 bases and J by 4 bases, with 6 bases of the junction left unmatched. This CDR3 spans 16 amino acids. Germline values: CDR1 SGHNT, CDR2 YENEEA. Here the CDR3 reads CASSPGTGIGANVLTF. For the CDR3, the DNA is TGTGCCAGCAGCCCCGGGACAGGGATCGGGGCCAACGTCCTGACTTTC.

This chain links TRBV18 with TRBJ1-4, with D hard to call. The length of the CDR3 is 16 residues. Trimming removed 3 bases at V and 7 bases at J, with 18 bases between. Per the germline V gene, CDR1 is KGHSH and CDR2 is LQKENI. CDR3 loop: CASSPRITTEGEKLFF. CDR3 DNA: TGTGCCAGCTCACCCCGAATCACAACAGAGGGTGAAAAACTGTTTTTT.

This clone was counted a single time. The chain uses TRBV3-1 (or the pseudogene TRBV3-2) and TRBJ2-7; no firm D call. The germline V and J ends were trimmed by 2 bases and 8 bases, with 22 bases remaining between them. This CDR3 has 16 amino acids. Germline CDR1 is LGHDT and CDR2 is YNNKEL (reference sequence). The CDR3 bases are TGTGCCAGCAGCCAATTAAACCAACAAACGGAGATCCAGCAGTACTTC. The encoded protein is CASSQLNQQTEIQQYF.

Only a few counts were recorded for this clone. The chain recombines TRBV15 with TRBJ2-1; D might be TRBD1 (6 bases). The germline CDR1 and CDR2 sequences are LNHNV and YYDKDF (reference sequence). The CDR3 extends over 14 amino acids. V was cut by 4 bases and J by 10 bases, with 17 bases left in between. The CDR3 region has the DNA TGTGCCACCAGCACACGGACAGACTACAGAGAGCAGTTCTTC. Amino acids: CATSTRTDYREQFF.

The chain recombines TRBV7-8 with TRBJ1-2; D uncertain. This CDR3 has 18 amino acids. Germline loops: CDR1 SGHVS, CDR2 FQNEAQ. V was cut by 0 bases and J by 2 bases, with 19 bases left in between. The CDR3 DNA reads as TGTGCCAGCAGCTTAGCATCGTCCGGGGATATCACCAACTATGGCTACACCTTC. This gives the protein CASSLASSGDITNYGYTF. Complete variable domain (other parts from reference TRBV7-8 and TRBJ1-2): GAGVSQSPRYKVAKRGQDVALRCDPISGHVSLFWYQQALGQGPEFLTYFQNEAQLDKSGLPSDRFFAERPEGSVSTLKIQRTQQEDSAVYLCASSLASSGDITNYGYTFGSGTRLTVV.

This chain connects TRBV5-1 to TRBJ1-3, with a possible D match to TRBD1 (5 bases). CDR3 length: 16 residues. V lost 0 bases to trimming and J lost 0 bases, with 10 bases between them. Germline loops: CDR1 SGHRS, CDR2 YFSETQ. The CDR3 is CASSLVGQGSGNTIYF. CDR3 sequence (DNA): TGCGCCAGCAGCTTGGTGGGTCAGGGCTCTGGAAACACCATATATTTT.

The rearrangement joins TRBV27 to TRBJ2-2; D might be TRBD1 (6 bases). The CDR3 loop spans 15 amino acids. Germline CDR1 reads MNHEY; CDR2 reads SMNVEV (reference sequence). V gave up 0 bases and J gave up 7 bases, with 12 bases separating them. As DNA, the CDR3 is TGTGCCAGCAGTTTATCCCGACAGGAAATCGGGGAGCTGTTTTTT. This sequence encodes CASSLSRQEIGELFF.

CDR3 DNA sequence: TGTGCCAGCAGCGTAGGGGCAGGGGGCTGGGTGAACACTGAAGCTTTCTTT. It translates to CASSVGAGGWVNTEAFF. The V and J genes are TRBV9 and TRBJ1-1; 8 bases are shared with TRBD1. The length of the CDR3 is 17 residues. The V and J ends lost 0 bases and 0 bases, in that order; junction bases with no gene match: 7. CDR1 is SGDLS, CDR2 YYNGEE, per germline.

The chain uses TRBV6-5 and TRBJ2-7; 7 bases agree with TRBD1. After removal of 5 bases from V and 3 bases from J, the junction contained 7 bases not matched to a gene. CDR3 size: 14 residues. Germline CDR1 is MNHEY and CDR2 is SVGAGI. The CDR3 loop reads CASSPHRGIYEQYF. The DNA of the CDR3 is TGTGCCAGCAGTCCTCACAGGGGCATCTACGAGCAGTACTTC.

The CDR3 DNA reads TGCGCCAGCAGTCAGGAACCGGGACAGGTTTCCTACGAGCAGTACTTC. This encodes CASSQEPGQVSYEQYF. V and J are TRBV23-1 and TRBJ2-7; 8 nucleotides match TRBD1. TRBV23-1 is an open reading frame whose function is uncertain. After removal of 3 bases from V and 1 base from J, the junction contained 8 bases not matched to a gene. This CDR3 contains 16 residues.

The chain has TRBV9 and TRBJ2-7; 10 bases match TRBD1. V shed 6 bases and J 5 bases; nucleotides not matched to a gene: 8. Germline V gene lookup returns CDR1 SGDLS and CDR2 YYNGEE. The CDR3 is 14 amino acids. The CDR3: CASKPGQGTDEQYF. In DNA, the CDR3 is TGTGCCAGCAAACCGGGACAGGGGACAGACGAGCAGTACTTC.

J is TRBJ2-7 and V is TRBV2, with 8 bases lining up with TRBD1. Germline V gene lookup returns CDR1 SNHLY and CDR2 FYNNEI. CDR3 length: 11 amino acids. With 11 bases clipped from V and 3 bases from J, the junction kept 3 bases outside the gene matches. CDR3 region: CAGGQDYEQYF. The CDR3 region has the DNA TGTGCCGGGGGACAGGACTACGAGCAGTACTTC.